This section outlines one T cell receptor (beta chain) sequence together with its context. Source study methods: Using reference gene primer amplification, nucleated cell counts were estimated. Some clones are missing from TCRdb's copy, which holds only in-frame ones; the method was immunoSEQ multiplex PCR. Clonal size and the V and J genes are those of that table, whereas D and trimming came from the DNA. Here the sample spans approximately 190,000 clones, 86% being singletons. The data belong to a study of blood T cell repertoires in COVID-19. Study-wide background: Both acute and convalescent COVID-19 samples were obtained from the United States, Italy and Spain. T cells, B-cell-depleted T cells, or PBMCs provided the cDNA or gDNA that served as material.

Per the germline V gene, CDR1 is SGHAT and CDR2 is FQDESV (reference sequence). After removal of 3 bases from V and 5 bases from J, the junction contained 2 bases not matched to a gene. The CDR3 runs to 13 residues. The rearrangement links TRBV11-1 to TRBJ2-3; 7 nucleotides match TRBD2. This TCR was recovered from a man aged 80 or over with acute or convalescent COVID-19. The sequenced sample was peripheral blood. The CDR3 reads CASSFTSVDTQYF. CDR3 coding DNA: TGTGCCAGCAGCTTTACTAGCGTAGATACGCAGTATTTT.